This entry lists 4 T cell receptor beta chains sequenced from one sample in a study of blood T cell repertoires in COVID-19. The protocol was immunoSEQ multiplex PCR, while the TCRdb copy is restricted to in-frame clones and leaves out a portion. The repertoire has over 450,000 clones, around nine tenths of them found once; the top ten carry around 8%. Sequencing was performed on peripheral blood. The receptors were gathered from a woman between 45 and 60 years old with COVID-19, enrolled during active disease.

The V and J genes are TRBV27 and TRBJ2-1; 9 bases line up with TRBD2. V was pared by 7 bases and J by 7 bases, with 14 bases of the junction left unmatched. The germline V gene encodes CDR1 MNHEY and CDR2 SMNVEV (reference sequence). This CDR3 is built from 16 residues. The CDR3 loop is CASTSGLAQLRNEQFF. CDR3 coding DNA: TGTGCCAGCACCTCTGGACTAGCGCAGTTGAGGAATGAGCAGTTCTTC.

This rearrangement joins TRBV5-1 to TRBJ1-1; tentative D call: TRBD1 (6 bases). The CDR3 loop spans 15 amino acids. V was clipped by 0 bases and J by 5 bases, with 14 bases between them. Germline values: CDR1 SGHRS, CDR2 YFSETQ. Written as DNA, the CDR3 is TGCGCCAGCAGCTTGGACAGGGCTTTATGGACTGAAGCTTTCTTT. It yields the protein CASSLDRALWTEAFF.

The chain uses TRBV6-2 or TRBV6-3 and TRBJ2-7; D is unclear. CDR1 MNHEY and CDR2 SVGEGT come from the germline V gene. The CDR3 consists of 12 residues. Trimming took off 4 bases at V and 3 bases at J, with 7 bases between the two ends. The CDR3 DNA follows: TGTGCCAGCAGTTTTGTCAGCTACGAGCAGTACTTC. Amino acid sequence: CASSFVSYEQYF.

This chain connects TRBV19 to TRBJ2-1; 10 positions agree with TRBD2. The CDR3 extends over 16 amino acids. J was trimmed by 5 bases and V by 7 bases; bases with no gene match: 11. From germline, CDR1 is LNHDA and CDR2 SQIVND (reference sequence). The CDR3 loop reads CASNSLAGGLNNEQFF. CDR3 bases: TGTGCCAGTAACAGCTTAGCGGGGGGACTCAACAATGAGCAGTTCTTC.